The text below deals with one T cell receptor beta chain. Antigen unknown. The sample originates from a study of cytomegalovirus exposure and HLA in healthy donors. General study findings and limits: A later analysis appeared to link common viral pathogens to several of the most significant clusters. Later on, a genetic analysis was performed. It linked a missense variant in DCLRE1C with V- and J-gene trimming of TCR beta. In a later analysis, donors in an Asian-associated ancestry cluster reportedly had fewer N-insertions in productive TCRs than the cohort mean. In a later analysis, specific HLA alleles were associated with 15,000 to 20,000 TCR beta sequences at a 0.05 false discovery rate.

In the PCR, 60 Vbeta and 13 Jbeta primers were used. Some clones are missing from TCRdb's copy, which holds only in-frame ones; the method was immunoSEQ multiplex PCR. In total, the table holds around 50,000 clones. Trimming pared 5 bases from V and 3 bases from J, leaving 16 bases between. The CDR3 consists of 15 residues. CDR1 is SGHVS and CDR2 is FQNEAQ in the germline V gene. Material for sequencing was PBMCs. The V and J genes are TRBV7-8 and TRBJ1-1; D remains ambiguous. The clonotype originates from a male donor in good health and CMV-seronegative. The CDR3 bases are TGTGCCAGCAGCCTAAAGGGAGTCACGGACACTGAAGCTTTCTTT. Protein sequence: CASSLKGVTDTEAFF.